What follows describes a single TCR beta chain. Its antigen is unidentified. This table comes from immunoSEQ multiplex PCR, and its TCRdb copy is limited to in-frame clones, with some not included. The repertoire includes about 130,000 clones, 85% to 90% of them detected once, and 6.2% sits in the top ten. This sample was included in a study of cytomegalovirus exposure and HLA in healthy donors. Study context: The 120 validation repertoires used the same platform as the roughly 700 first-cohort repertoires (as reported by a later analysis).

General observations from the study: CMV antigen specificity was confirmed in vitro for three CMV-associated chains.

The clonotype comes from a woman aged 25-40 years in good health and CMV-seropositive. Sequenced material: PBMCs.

CDR3 protein: CASSLANTEAFF. CDR3 in DNA: TGTGCCAGCAGTTTGGCGAACACTGAAGCTTTCTTT. The J gene is TRBJ1-1, the V gene TRBV28; D unresolved. The CDR3 is 12 amino acids. Germline lookup yields CDR1 MDHEN and CDR2 SYDVKM. V lost 3 bases and J lost 1, with 3 bases in between.